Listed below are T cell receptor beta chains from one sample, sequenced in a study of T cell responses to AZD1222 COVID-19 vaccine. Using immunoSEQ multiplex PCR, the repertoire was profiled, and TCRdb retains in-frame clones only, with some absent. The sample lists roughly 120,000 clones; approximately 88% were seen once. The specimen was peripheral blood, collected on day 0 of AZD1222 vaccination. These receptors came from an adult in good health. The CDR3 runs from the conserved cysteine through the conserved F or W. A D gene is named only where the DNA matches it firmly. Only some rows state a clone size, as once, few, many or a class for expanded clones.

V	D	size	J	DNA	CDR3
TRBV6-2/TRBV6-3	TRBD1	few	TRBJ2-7	TGTGCCAGCAGCGCCCCGGACAGGGGCTCCTACGAGCAGTACTTC	CASSAPDRGSYEQYF
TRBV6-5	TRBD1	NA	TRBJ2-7	TGTGCCAGCAGCCCGGGACAGGGGGGTCGTGAGCAGTACTTC	CASSPGQGGREQYF
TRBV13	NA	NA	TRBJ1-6	TGTGCCAGCACCCCAGGGATGGGTTCACCCCTCCACTTT	CASTPGMGSPLHF
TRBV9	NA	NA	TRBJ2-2	TGTGCCAGCAGCGTTGGGCAGGCAACGAACACCGGGGAGCTGTTTTTT	CASSVGQATNTGELFF
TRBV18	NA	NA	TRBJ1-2	TGTGCCAGCTCACCGGACAGTTCTGGCTACACCTTC	CASSPDSSGYTF
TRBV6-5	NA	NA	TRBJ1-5	TGTGCCAGCAGCCCCACTGGCAATCAGCCCCAGCATTTT	CASSPTGNQPQHF
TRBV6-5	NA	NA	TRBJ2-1	TGTGCCAGCAGTTACGGGCAGGGGATTAACAATGAGCAGTTCTTC	CASSYGQGINNEQFF
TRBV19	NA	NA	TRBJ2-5	TGTGCCAGTAGTCTCCCGACCTTTTTCGGGGAGACCCAGCACTTC	CASSLPTFFGETQHF
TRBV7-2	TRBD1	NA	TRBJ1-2	TGTGCCAGCAGCATAGGACAGGGGGCGCGCTATGGCTACACCTTC	CASSIGQGARYGYTF
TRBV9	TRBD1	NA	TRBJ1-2	TGTGCCAGCAGCGTAGGTCCGGGACAGGGATTATTCTATGGCTACACCTTC	CASSVGPGQGLFYGYTF
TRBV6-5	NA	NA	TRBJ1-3	TGTGCCAGCAGTCCCCGTACAGGAAACACCATATATTTT	CASSPRTGNTIYF
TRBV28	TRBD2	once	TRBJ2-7	TGTGCCAGCAGCCAACGGGGACTAGCGGGGCCCTACGAGCAGTACTTC	CASSQRGLAGPYEQYF
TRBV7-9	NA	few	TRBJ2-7	TGTGCCAGCAGCTTAAGGTTGTACGACGAGCAGTACTTC	CASSLRLYDEQYF
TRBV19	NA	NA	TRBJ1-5	TGTGCCAGTAGTTCCCCTGCCGGTGAACTAGGTCAGCCCCAGCATTTT	CASSSPAGELGQPQHF
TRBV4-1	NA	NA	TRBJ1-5	TGCGCCAGCAGCCAAGGTCGGGCAGGGCGAGGCAATCAGCCCCAGCATTTT	CASSQGRAGRGNQPQHF
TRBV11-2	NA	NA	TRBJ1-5	TGTGCCAGCAGCCCCCTCCGGGCCCAGCATTTT	CASSPLRAQHF
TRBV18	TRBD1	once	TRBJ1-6	TGTGCCAGCTCAGCCCGGGACAGCCCTAATTCACCCCTCCACTTT	CASSARDSPNSPLHF
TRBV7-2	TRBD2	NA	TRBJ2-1	TGTGCCAGCAGCTTGCGGCGGGGGGGCTTCGATGAGCAGTTCTTC	CASSLRRGGFDEQFF
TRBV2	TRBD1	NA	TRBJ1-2	TGTGCCAGCAGGGTCACGACAGGGGGCGCTGGCTACACCTTC	CASRVTTGGAGYTF
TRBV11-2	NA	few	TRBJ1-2	TGTGCCAGCAGCTTAGTGACAAACTATGGCTACACCTTC	CASSLVTNYGYTF
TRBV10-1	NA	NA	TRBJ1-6	TGCGCCAGCACCCTCCTCGGGAACGATCATAATTCACCCCTCCACTTT	CASTLLGNDHNSPLHF
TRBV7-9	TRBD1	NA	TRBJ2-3	TGTGCCATCCTGGACAGGGGACTCACAGATACGCAGTATTTT	CAILDRGLTDTQYF
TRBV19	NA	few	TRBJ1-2	TGTGCCAGTAGTATAGTGGCCAGCTATGGCTACACCTTC	CASSIVASYGYTF
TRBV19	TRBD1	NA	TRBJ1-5	TGTGCCAGTATATCCCTCAGGGGGATTGGTAGCAATCAGCCCCAGCATTTT	CASISLRGIGSNQPQHF
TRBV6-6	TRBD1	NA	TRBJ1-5	TGTGCCAGCACCCGACAGGGGGGTAATAGCAATCAGCCCCAGCATTTT	CASTRQGGNSNQPQHF
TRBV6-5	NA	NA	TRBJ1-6	TGTGCCAGCAGTTACTCGTTACGGAGTGATTCACCCCTCCACTTT	CASSYSLRSDSPLHF
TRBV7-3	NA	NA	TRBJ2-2	TGTGCCAGCAACCCCGGGACGACGAACACCGGGGAGCTGTTTTTT	CASNPGTTNTGELFF
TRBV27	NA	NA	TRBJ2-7	TGTGCCAGCAGTAAACGGTGGGACAACTACGAGCAGTACTTC	CASSKRWDNYEQYF
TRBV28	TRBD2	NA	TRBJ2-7	TGTGCCAGCAGGACTAGCGGGCACTCCTACGAGCAGTACTTC	CASRTSGHSYEQYF
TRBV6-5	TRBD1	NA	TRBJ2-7	TGTGCCAGCAGTTACAGGGGGCTCGAGCAGTACTTC	CASSYRGLEQYF
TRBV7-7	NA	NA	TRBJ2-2	TGTGCTAGCAGCCCAGGGGTTAACACCGGGGAGCTGTTTTTT	CASSPGVNTGELFF
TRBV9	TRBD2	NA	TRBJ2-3	TGTGCCAGCAGCTCCCGGACTAGCGGGGTGACAGATACGCAGTATTTT	CASSSRTSGVTDTQYF
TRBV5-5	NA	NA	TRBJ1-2	TGTGCCAGCAGCTTCGTTCCAGAAGACTATGGCTACACCTTC	CASSFVPEDYGYTF
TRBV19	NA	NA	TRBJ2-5	TGTGCCAGTAGTATAACTGTACAAGAGACCCAGTACTTC	CASSITVQETQYF
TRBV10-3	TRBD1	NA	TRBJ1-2	TGTGCCATCAGTAACACCGGGACAGGGTTCGGCTACACCTTC	CAISNTGTGFGYTF
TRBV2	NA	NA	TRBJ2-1	TGTGCCAGCACCGGGGATGAGGGTTACAATGAGCAGTTCTTC	CASTGDEGYNEQFF
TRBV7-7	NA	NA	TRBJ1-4	TGTGCTAGCAGCTTAGGGTCGGGAGGCTCTAATGAAAAACTGTTTTTT	CASSLGSGGSNEKLFF
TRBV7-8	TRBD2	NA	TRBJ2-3	TGTGCCAGCAGCGCACTAGCGGGGGCAACAGATACGCAGTATTTT	CASSALAGATDTQYF
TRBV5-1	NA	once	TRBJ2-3	TGCGCCAGCAGCGTCGGGGGCGCAGATACGCAGTATTTT	CASSVGGADTQYF